This T cell receptor (beta chain) was sequenced during a study of T cell changes during pregnancy in multiple sclerosis. V gave up 0 bases and J gave up 0 bases, with 11 bases separating them. Germline assignment: CDR1 SGHRS and CDR2 YFSETQ. The CDR3 consists of 16 residues. Sequencing was performed with immunoSEQ multiplex PCR; in TCRdb, only in-frame clones are kept and a portion is missing. The table has around 60,000 clones, approximately 90% seen once. The gene calls are TRBV5-1 and TRBJ2-3; D is perhaps TRBD2 (5 bases). The source is a female donor in good health, enrolled as a control in a pregnancy study. The sample in question was peripheral blood, obtained in the third trimester of pregnancy. The CDR3 DNA sequence: TGCGCCAGCAGCTTGGAGCGGCCAGCTAGCACAGATACGCAGTATTTT. The encoded protein is CASSLERPASTDTQYF.